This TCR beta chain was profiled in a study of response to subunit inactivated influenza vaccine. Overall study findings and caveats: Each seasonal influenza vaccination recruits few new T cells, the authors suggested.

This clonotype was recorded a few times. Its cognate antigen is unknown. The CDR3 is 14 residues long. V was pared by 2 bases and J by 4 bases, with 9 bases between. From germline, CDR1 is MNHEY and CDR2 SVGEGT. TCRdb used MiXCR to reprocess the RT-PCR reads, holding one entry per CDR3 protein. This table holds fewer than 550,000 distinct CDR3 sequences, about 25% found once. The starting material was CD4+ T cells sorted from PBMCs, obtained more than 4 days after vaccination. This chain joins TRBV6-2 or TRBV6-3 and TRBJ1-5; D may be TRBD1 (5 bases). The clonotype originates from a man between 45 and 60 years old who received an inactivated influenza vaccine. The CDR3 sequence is CASSYVAGNQPQHF. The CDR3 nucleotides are TGTGCCAGCAGTTACGTGGCAGGGAATCAGCCCCAGCATTTT.